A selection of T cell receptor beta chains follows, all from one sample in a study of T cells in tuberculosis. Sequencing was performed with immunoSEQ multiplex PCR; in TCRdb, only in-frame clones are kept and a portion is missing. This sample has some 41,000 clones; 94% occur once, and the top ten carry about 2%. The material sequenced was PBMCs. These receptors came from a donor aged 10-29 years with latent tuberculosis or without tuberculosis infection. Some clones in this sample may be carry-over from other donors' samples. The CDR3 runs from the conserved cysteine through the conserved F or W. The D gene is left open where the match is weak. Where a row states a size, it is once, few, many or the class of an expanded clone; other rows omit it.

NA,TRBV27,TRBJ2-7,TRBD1,TGTGCCATCGGGAGACAGGGGGGCTACGAGCAGTACTTC,CAIGRQGGYEQYF
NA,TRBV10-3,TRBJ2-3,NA,TGTGCCATCAGTAAGACAGGCACAGATACGCAGTATTTT,CAISKTGTDTQYF
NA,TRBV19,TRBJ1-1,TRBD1,TGTGCCAGTAGTAAGGGACAGGCCATGAACACTGAAGCTTTCTTT,CASSKGQAMNTEAFF
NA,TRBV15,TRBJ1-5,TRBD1,TGTGCCACCAGCATACAGGGGGCGATTCAGCCCCAGCATTTT,CATSIQGAIQPQHF
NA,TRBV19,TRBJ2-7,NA,TGTGCCAGTAGTATAAGGCAGGACTACGAGCAGTACTTC,CASSIRQDYEQYF
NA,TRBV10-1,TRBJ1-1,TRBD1,TGCGCCAGCCCTAAAGGACAGGAGAAATTCATGAACACTGAAGCTTTCTTT,CASPKGQEKFMNTEAFF
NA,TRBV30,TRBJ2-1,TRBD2,TGTGCCTGGAGTCTCCAACGGACTAGCGGGAGTAACCGGAACGGGCTGTTCTTC,CAWSLQRTSGSNRNGLFF
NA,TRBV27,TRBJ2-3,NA,TGTGCCAGCAGTTTAAAAGGGGCAGATACGCAGTATTTT,CASSLKGADTQYF
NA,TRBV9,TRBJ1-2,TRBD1,TGTGCCAGCAGCGCGACGGGACAGTTCGGCTACACCTTC,CASSATGQFGYTF
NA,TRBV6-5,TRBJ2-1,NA,TGTGCCAGCAGTCCAACAGGGATGTCCTACAATGAGCAGTTCTTC,CASSPTGMSYNEQFF
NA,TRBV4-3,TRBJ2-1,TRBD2,TGCGCCAGCAGCCAAGAAGGGATAGCGGGAGTCGAATACAATGAGCAGTTCTTC,CASSQEGIAGVEYNEQFF
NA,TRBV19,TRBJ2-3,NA,TGTGCCAGTAGGGAGACAGCGACCCGCACAGATACGCAGTATTTT,CASRETATRTDTQYF
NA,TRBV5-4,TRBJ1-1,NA,TGTGCCAGCAGCCCCTGGACAGCGAACACTGAAGCTTTCTTT,CASSPWTANTEAFF
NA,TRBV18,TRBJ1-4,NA,TGTGCCAGCTACGCCCGGGAAGGTGAAAAACTGTTTTTT,CASYAREGEKLFF
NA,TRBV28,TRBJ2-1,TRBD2,TGTGCCAGCAGTTTAAACAGGAGGACAGAAACGTGGCATAGCGGGAGGGTGAGTGAGCAGTTCTTC,CASSLNRRTETWHSGRVSEQFF
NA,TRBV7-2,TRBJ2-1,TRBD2,TGTGCCAGCAGCGGTAGCGGGAGGGCCGATGAGCAGTTCTTC,CASSGSGRADEQFF
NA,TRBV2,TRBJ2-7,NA,TGTGCCAGCAACGGGGTCGGAGGCTACGAGCAGTACTTC,CASNGVGGYEQYF
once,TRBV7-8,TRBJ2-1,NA,TGTGCCAGCAGCTCCCAACCATCTAGTGAGCAGTTCTTC,CASSSQPSSEQFF
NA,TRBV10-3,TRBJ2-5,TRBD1,TGTGCCATCATGGACAGGGAAGAGACCCAGTACTTC,CAIMDREETQYF
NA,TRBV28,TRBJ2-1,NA,TGTGCCAGCAGTTTAGGGCCAAACAATGAGCAGTTCTTC,CASSLGPNNEQFF
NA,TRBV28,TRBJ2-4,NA,TGTGCCAGCAGTTGGGTCTACGGAGCGGCTCTCGCGGCCAAAAACATTCAGTACTTC,CASSWVYGAALAAKNIQYF
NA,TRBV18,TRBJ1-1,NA,TGTGCCAGCTCGTCGGGGAGTGAAGCTTTCTTT,CASSSGSEAFF
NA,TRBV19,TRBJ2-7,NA,TGTGCCAGTAGTACCTCCGGGAGACAGATCTACGAGCAGTACTTC,CASSTSGRQIYEQYF
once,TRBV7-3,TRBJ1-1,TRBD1,TGTGCCAGCAGCTCTATCCGCGACAGGGTGACTGAAGCTTTCTTT,CASSSIRDRVTEAFF
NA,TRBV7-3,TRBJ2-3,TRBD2,TGTGCCAGCAGCTTAGCGGGAGCTCCAGATACGCAGTATTTT,CASSLAGAPDTQYF
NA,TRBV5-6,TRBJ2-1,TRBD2,TGTGCCAGCAGCTTGCCGCAACTAGCGGGAGTATACAATGAGCAGTTCTTC,CASSLPQLAGVYNEQFF
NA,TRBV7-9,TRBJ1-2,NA,TGTGCCAGCAGCTTAGCAGTCCGACAGAACCTCGTAAGTAACTATGGCTACACCTTC,CASSLAVRQNLVSNYGYTF
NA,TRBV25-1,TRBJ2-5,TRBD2,TGTGCCAGTCTCAGGCGGACTAGCGGTTATCAAGAGACCCAGTACTTC,CASLRRTSGYQETQYF
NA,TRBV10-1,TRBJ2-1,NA,TGCGCCAGCTCTACAGGGGGAGGGGGCCAGTTCTTC,CASSTGGGGQFF
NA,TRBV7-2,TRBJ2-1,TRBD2,TGTGCCAGCAGCCCTGGACTAGCGGGAGGAGGCTACAATGAGCAGTTCTTC,CASSPGLAGGGYNEQFF
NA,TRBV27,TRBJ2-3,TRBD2,TGTGCCAGCAGTTTTGCGGGAGGCGCAGATACGCAGTATTTT,CASSFAGGADTQYF
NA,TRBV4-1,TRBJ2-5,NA,TGCGCCAGCAGCCAACCGAAGGGGGGGTCGACCCAGTACTTC,CASSQPKGGSTQYF
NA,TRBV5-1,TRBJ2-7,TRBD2,TGCGCCAGCAGCTTGGCCGGGACTAGCGGGAGCGAGCAGTACTTC,CASSLAGTSGSEQYF
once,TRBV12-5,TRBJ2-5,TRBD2,TGTGCTAGTGGTGGGACTAGCGGGAGGACAGAGACCCAGTACTTC,CASGGTSGRTETQYF
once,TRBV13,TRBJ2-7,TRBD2,TGTGCCAGCAGCTTGGGCGGGAGGTACGAGCAGTACTTC,CASSLGGRYEQYF
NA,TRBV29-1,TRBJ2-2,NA,TGCAGCGTTGTCCAGGGGCTCACCGGGGAGCTGTTTTTT,CSVVQGLTGELFF
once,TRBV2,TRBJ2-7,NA,TGTGCCAGCAGCTTAAGGGGATTTTCCTACGAGCAGTACTTC,CASSLRGFSYEQYF
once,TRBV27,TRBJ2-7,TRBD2,TGTGCCAGCAGTTTTGAGGCGGGAGACTACGAGCAGTACTTC,CASSFEAGDYEQYF
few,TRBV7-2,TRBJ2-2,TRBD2,TGTGCCAGCAGCTTACGAGCGGGGTATGCCGGGGAGCTGTTTTTT,CASSLRAGYAGELFF
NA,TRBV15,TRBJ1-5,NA,TGTGCCACCAGCAGAGGCAGGGTGGGCAATCAGCCCCAGCATTTT,CATSRGRVGNQPQHF